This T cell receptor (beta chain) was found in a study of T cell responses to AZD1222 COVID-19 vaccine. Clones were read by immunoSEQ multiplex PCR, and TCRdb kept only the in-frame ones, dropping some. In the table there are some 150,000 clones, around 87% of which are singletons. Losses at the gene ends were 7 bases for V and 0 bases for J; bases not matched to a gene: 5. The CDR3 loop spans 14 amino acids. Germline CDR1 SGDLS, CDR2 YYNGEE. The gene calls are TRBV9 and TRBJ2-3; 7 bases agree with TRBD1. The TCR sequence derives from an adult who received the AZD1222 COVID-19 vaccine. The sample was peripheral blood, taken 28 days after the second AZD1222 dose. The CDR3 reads CASGWDRSTDTQYF. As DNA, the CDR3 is TGTGCCAGCGGATGGGACAGAAGCACAGATACGCAGTATTTT.